This is a list of T cell receptor beta chains from one sample in a study of shared clonotypes between healthy human individuals. The table came from immunoSEQ multiplex PCR; TCRdb's copy has only in-frame clones and leaves some out. Of some 300,000 clones in the sample, less than 75% are singletons; the top ten hold more than 9%. The sample comprised memory CD4+ T cells sorted from blood. Source of these receptors: a man aged 25 to 40 in good health. Both conserved end residues are part of each CDR3. Each record gives: V gene, J gene, clone size, CDR3 protein. Expanded clones are given a class, and other clones once, few, many or no size at all.

v_call: TRBV19; j_call: TRBJ1-1; clone_size: NA; cdr3_aa: CATSWGTETEAFF
v_call: TRBV6-5; j_call: TRBJ2-2; clone_size: once; cdr3_aa: CASSHRAVSGELFF
v_call: TRBV27; j_call: TRBJ1-4; clone_size: NA; cdr3_aa: CASRTGTDNEKLFF
v_call: TRBV19; j_call: TRBJ2-3; clone_size: NA; cdr3_aa: CASSIPANTDTQYF
v_call: TRBV28; j_call: TRBJ2-7; clone_size: NA; cdr3_aa: CASSRSGTGRGQYF
v_call: TRBV28; j_call: TRBJ1-5; clone_size: NA; cdr3_aa: CASSNLQGNDQPQHF
v_call: TRBV6-6; j_call: TRBJ2-1; clone_size: NA; cdr3_aa: CATWGVGVDNEQFF
v_call: TRBV5-6; j_call: TRBJ2-1; clone_size: NA; cdr3_aa: CASSLVGPQFF
v_call: TRBV28; j_call: TRBJ1-4; clone_size: NA; cdr3_aa: CASSSPSRGTLEKLFF
v_call: TRBV19; j_call: TRBJ2-2; clone_size: few; cdr3_aa: CASSIPKNTGELFF
v_call: TRBV6-5; j_call: TRBJ2-1; clone_size: NA; cdr3_aa: CASSYGQGESKQFF
v_call: TRBV19; j_call: TRBJ1-1; clone_size: NA; cdr3_aa: CASEGGNAEAFF
v_call: TRBV19; j_call: TRBJ2-1; clone_size: NA; cdr3_aa: CASKATSGSIGEQFF
v_call: TRBV7-2; j_call: TRBJ2-7; clone_size: NA; cdr3_aa: CASSLRDRGVGEQYF
v_call: TRBV4-1; j_call: TRBJ1-1; clone_size: NA; cdr3_aa: CASSQGWTVMNTEAFF
v_call: TRBV7-8; j_call: TRBJ1-3; clone_size: NA; cdr3_aa: CASSPSVGGLGNTIYF
v_call: TRBV2; j_call: TRBJ2-3; clone_size: once; cdr3_aa: CASSVAGDGDTQYF
v_call: TRBV6-5; j_call: TRBJ1-3; clone_size: NA; cdr3_aa: CASSYGSTIYF
v_call: TRBV28; j_call: TRBJ2-7; clone_size: NA; cdr3_aa: CASSLTDRIPTYEQYF
v_call: TRBV7-9; j_call: TRBJ1-1; clone_size: many; cdr3_aa: CASSPVAGRVTEAFF
v_call: TRBV18; j_call: TRBJ1-4; clone_size: NA; cdr3_aa: CASSPLEKGLLFF
v_call: TRBV20-1; j_call: TRBJ2-7; clone_size: NA; cdr3_aa: CNLRMGYEQYF
v_call: TRBV14; j_call: TRBJ2-1; clone_size: NA; cdr3_aa: CASSQDLAAYNEQFF
v_call: TRBV27; j_call: TRBJ2-1; clone_size: NA; cdr3_aa: CASSLSASGRGFGNEQFF
v_call: TRBV5-5; j_call: TRBJ2-3; clone_size: NA; cdr3_aa: CASSFRPSIDTQYF
v_call: TRBV9; j_call: TRBJ2-1; clone_size: NA; cdr3_aa: CASSQKGLAGYNEQFF
v_call: TRBV11-2; j_call: TRBJ2-3; clone_size: NA; cdr3_aa: CASSLGFSGRGTDTQYF
v_call: TRBV5-4; j_call: TRBJ1-2; clone_size: NA; cdr3_aa: CASRRDLNYGYTF